The 4 T cell receptor beta chains given below trace back to one sample, sequenced in a study of blood T cells in healthy people across ages. Alongside a J-beta primer mix, a sample-barcoded 5' primer served in a second PCR lasting about 7 to 12 cycles. TCRdb ran MiXCR on the 5' RACE reads and lists one entry per CDR3 protein. The data hold about 970,000 distinct CDR3 sequences, with just over 50% observed a single time. The sample comprised blood. The source is a woman aged 55-69 years in good health.

The genes are TRBV27 and TRBJ2-7; 9 positions agree with TRBD2. J gave up 0 bases and V 2 bases, and 2 bases lay outside the gene matches. This CDR3 spans 15 amino acids. Germline CDR1 MNHEY, CDR2 SMNVEV (reference sequence). The CDR3 here is CASSLQREASYEQYF. The CDR3 DNA reads as TGTGCCAGCAGTTTACAGCGGGAGGCCTCCTACGAGCAGTACTTC.

This rearrangement joins TRBV12-3 or TRBV12-4 to TRBJ2-3; tentative D call: TRBD1 (5 bases). Trimming took 0 bases from V and 2 from J, leaving 9 bases between them. CDR3 length equals 15 residues. For the CDR3, the DNA is TGTGCCAGCAGTTTAGCAGGGGCTATCACAGATACGCAGTATTTT. This sequence encodes CASSLAGAITDTQYF.

This clonotype was observed a few times. J is TRBJ1-5 and V is TRBV6-6; D not resolved. The CDR3 is 13 amino acids. Trimming took off 5 bases at V and 3 bases at J, with 8 bases between the two ends. Germline-derived CDR1 and CDR2 are MNHNY and SVGAGI (reference sequence). CDR3 protein: CASSDEVNQPQHF. The DNA of the CDR3 is TGTGCCAGCAGTGACGAGGTCAATCAGCCCCAGCATTTT.

This sequence joins TRBV20-1 and TRBJ2-2; D gene unclear. The CDR3 totals 15 residues. The germline CDR1 and CDR2 sequences are DFQATT and SNEGSKA (reference sequence). The ends were cut back, 0 bases at V and 2 bases at J, with 10 bases in the middle. The chain's CDR3 is CSARDYGVNTGELFF. The CDR3 DNA reads TGCAGTGCTAGAGATTATGGGGTTAACACCGGGGAGCTGTTTTTT.